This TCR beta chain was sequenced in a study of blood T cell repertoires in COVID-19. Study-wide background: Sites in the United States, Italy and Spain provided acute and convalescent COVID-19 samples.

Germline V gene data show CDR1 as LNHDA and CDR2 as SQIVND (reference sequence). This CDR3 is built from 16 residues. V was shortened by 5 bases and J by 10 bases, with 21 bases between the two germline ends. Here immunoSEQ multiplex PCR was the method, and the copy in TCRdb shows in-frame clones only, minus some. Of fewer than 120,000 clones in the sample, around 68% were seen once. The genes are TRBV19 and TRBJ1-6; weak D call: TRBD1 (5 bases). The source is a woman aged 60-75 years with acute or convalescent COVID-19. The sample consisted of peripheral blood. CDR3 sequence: CASSPSTGGGSSPLHF. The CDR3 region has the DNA TGTGCCAGTAGTCCAAGCACAGGCGGGGGTTCCTCACCCCTCCACTTT.